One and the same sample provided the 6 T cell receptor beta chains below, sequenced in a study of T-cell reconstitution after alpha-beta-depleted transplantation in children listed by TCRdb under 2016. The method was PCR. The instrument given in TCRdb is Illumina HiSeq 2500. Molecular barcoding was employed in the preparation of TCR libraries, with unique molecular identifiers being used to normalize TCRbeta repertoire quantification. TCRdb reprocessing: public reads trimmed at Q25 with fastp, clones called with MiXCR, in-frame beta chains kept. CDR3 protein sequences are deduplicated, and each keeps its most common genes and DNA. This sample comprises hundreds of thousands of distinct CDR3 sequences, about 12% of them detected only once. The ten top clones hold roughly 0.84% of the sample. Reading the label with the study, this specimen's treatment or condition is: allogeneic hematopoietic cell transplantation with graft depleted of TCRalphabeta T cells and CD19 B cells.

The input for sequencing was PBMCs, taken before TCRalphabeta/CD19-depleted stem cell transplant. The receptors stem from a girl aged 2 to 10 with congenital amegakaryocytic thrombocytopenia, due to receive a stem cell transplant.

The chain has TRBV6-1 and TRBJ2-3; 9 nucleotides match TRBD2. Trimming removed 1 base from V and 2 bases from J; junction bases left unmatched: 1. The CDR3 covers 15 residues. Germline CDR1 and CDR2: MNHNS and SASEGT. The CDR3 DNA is TGTGCCAGCAGTGAAGTAGCGGGAGTCACAGATACGCAGTATTTT. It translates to CASSEVAGVTDTQYF.

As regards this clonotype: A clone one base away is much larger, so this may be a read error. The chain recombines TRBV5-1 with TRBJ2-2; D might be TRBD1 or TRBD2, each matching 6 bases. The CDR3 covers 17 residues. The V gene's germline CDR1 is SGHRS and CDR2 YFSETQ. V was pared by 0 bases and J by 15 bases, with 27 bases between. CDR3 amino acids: CASSLVVQRRTTGGVFF. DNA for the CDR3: TGCGCCAGCAGCTTGGTTGTCCAGCGGAGAACTACCGGGGGCGTGTTTTTT.

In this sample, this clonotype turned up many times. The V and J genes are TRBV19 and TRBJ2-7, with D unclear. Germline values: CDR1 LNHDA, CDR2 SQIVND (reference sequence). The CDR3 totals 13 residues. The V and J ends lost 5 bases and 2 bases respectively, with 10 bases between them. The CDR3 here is CASSFSITYEQYF. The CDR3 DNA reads TGTGCCAGTAGTTTCTCCATAACCTACGAGCAGTACTTC.

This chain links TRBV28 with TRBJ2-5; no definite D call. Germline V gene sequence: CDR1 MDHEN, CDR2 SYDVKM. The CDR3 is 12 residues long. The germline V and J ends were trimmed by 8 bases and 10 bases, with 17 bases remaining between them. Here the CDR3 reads CASGPAEAFQYF. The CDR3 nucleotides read TGTGCCAGCGGGCCGGCAGAAGCTTTCCAGTACTTC.

The CDR3 sequence: CASSLISASTTDTQYF. CDR3 nucleotides: TGCGCCAGCAGCTTGATCAGCGCGTCTACCACAGATACGCAGTATTTT. The J gene is TRBJ2-3, the V gene TRBV5-1; D call uncertain. Germline V gives CDR1 SGHRS, CDR2 YFSETQ. V was trimmed by 1 base and J by 2 bases, leaving 14 bases between them. The CDR3 extends over 16 amino acids. Using reference TRBV5-1 and TRBJ2-3 for the parts outside the CDR3, the full variable domain is KAGVTQTPRYLIKTRGQQVTLSCSPISGHRSVSWYQQTPGQGLQFLFEYFSETQRNKGNFPGRFSGRQFSNSRSEMNVSTLELGDSALYLCASSLISASTTDTQYFGPGTRLTVL.

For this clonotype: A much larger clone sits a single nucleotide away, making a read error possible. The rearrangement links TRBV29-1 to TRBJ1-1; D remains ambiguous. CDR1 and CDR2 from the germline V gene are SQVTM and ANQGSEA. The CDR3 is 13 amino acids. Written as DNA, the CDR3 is TGCAGCATTGAAACAACAGCAAACACTGAAGCTTTCTTT. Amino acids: CSIETTANTEAFF.